This record looks at one TCR beta chain sequence and its context. This clonotype has a handful of counts. Its antigen is currently not known. No base quality information exists; no much larger clone differs at one position. The sample is drawn from a study of post-analysis software for immune sequencing data (dated by TCRdb to about 2015). Context from the whole study: Relapsing-remitting, secondary progressive and progressive-relapsing multiple sclerosis were recorded as disease courses, and subtype annotation was lacking for some patients. The patient repertoires were compared against approximately ten previously published healthy control repertoires obtained from donors aged roughly 6 to 25 years. A subset of samples was prepared in parallel using single-end sample barcoding, then pooled and co-amplified after Illumina adapter ligation. Findings and caveats that apply to the study as a whole: Significantly lower normalized Chao1 diversity was found in multiple sclerosis patients than in controls, suggesting substantial peripheral T-cell clonal expansion. The control group was slightly older than the multiple sclerosis patient group. When samples were clustered directly using the F measure, samples prepared in the same batch co-clustered strongly, which prompted a batch-effect correction. Roughly 5 TRBV segments, including TRBV5-6, TRBV5-1 and TRBV20-1, were significantly more frequent in patients than controls.

After removal of 2 bases from V and 8 bases from J, the junction retains 8 bases not matched to a gene. CDR1 SGHVS and CDR2 FNYEAQ are derived from the germline V gene. The CDR3 covers 17 residues, taking in both the cysteine and the phenylalanine. Here the CDR3 DNA is all that survives: 51 bases in frame from base 1. TCR beta repertoires were profiled from peripheral blood of roughly 13 young patients with multiple sclerosis to demonstrate the VDJtools post-analysis software. The multiple sclerosis patients were children and adolescents ranging in age from roughly 6 to 15 years. Library prep was done by PCR. Sequencing was carried out with an Illumina HiSeq 2500. To reduce PCR and sequencing biases, unique molecular identifiers were incorporated into the TCR beta cDNA libraries. Some 500,000 cDNA molecules were obtained per 1 to 10 million input T cells, so each molecule approximated one T cell. Patient libraries were prepared and sequenced with the same protocol used for the earlier healthy control dataset. Samples belonging to the same batch were prepared together, multiplexed and sequenced on a shared HiSeq lane. The original methods were these. Raw barcoded reads were processed with MIGEC, discarding single-read molecular identifier groups before consensus assembly and CDR3 extraction. VDJtools was used for post-analysis of the clonotype tables, and diversity was normalized by down-sampling every dataset to the size of the smallest sample. To correct batch-related cross-sample contamination, repertoire overlap clustering matched CDR3 amino acid sequences but not nucleotide sequences. TCRdb applied fastp at Q25 and MiXCR to the public reads, then kept only in-frame beta chains. Records with the same CDR3 protein are collapsed into one entry carrying the most frequent genes and DNA. These V and J calls derive from TCRdb rather than the authors' analysis. This sample is represented by 740,000 or so distinct CDR3 sequences; roughly 58% of them were singletons. About 4.5% of the sample is taken by the ten largest.

This clonotype originated in a girl between 5 and 17 years old with multiple sclerosis. Recombination joined TRBV7-6 with TRBJ2-1, with 14 bases aligning to TRBD2. The material sequenced was blood. The sequenced DNA: TGTGCCAGCAGCTTAACTTTGACTAGCGGGGGGGCCCATGAGCAGTTCTTC. Its protein is CASSLTLTSGGAHEQFF.